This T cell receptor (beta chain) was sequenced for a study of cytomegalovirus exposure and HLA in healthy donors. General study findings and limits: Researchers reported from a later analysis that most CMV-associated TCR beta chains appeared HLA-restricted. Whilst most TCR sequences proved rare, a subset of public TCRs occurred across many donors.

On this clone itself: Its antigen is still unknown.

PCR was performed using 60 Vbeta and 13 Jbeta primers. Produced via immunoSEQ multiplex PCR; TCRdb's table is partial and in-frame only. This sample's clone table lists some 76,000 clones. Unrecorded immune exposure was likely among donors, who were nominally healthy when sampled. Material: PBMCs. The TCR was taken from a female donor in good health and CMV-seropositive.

The CDR3 spells CASSRTGGMGNTIYF. CDR3 in DNA: TGCGCCAGCAGTCGGACAGGGGGCATGGGAAACACCATATATTTT. This rearrangement joins TRBV5-1 to TRBJ1-3; 11 positions agree with TRBD1. Germline V gene sequence: CDR1 SGHRS, CDR2 YFSETQ. Trimming took 5 bases from V and 4 from J; bases not matched to a gene: 5. CDR3 length: 15 residues.